Described below is a single T cell receptor (beta chain) sequence and its context. Its antigen is not identified. Addition of a universal primer site occurred through template switching, and cDNA carried unique molecular identifiers. TCRdb re-called the 5' RACE reads with MiXCR, one entry per CDR3 protein. The sample holds approximately 590,000 distinct CDR3 sequences; nearly 10% are singletons and the top ten take more than 2.5%. This entry is derived from a study of identical twins. Study conclusions and caveats: Fewer insertions characterized abundant cord blood beta clonotypes, whereas memory repertoires showed none.

Germline trimming cut 6 bases from V and 4 bases from J; bases unmatched to any gene: 12. The CDR3 has 16 residues. Germline V lookup: CDR1 PRHDT, CDR2 FYEKMQ (reference sequence). The data were also submitted as part of a second study, on yellow fever vaccine responses in identical twins.

The genes are TRBV13 and TRBJ1-2; 9 bases are shared with TRBD1. This TCR was recovered from a woman younger than 35 in good health. The specimen was PBMCs. CDR3 amino acids: CASSSTGTGIIYGYTF. CDR3 sequence (DNA): TGTGCCAGCAGTTCTACCGGGACAGGGATTATCTATGGCTACACCTTC.